Each of the 7 T cell receptor beta chains below was sequenced from the same sample in a study of T cell changes during pregnancy in multiple sclerosis. Sequencing used immunoSEQ multiplex PCR; TCRdb keeps in-frame clones, though not all of them. The sample has around 30,000 clones, just over 90% seen once. This specimen was CD4+ T cells from peripheral blood mononuclear cells, taken after pregnancy. The receptors originated from a female donor with multiple sclerosis, enrolled in a pregnancy study.

This CDR3 is CASSRTETNYGYTF. CDR3 in DNA: TGTGCCAGCTCCAGGACAGAGACCAACTATGGCTACACCTTC. V is TRBV18 and J is TRBJ1-2, with D perhaps matching TRBD1 (6 bases). Germline V CDR1 and CDR2: KGHSH, LQKENI. The CDR3 runs to 14 residues. V shed 6 bases and J shed 2 bases, with 13 bases lying between them.

The CDR3 loop is CASSLAAGTGSGYTF. Written as DNA, the CDR3 is TGCGCCAGCAGCTTAGCAGCCGGGACAGGGTCTGGCTACACCTTC. This chain joins TRBV5-1 and TRBJ1-2; 9 positions agree with TRBD1. After removal of 2 bases from V and 7 bases from J, the junction contained 9 bases not matched to a gene. Per germline, CDR1 SGHRS and CDR2 YFSETQ. CDR3 size: 15 residues. The full variable domain, with the rest looked up from reference TRBV5-1 and TRBJ1-2, is KAGVTQTPRYLIKTRGQQVTLSCSPISGHRSVSWYQQTPGQGLQFLFEYFSETQRNKGNFPGRFSGRQFSNSRSEMNVSTLELGDSALYLCASSLAAGTGSGYTFGSGTRLTVV.

The chain employs TRBV14 and TRBJ2-7, with 9 bases that match TRBD1. The V segment lost 5 bases and the J segment 1 base; nucleotides outside the gene matches: 15. The germline gives CDR1 SGHDN, CDR2 FVKESK. This CDR3 region has 18 residues. CDR3 region: CASSFSYGPGQGSYEQYF. CDR3 in DNA: TGTGCCAGCAGCTTCTCGTATGGCCCGGGACAGGGATCCTACGAGCAGTACTTC.

This chain joins TRBV5-1 and TRBJ1-2, with D perhaps TRBD1 (5 bases). V was shortened by 0 bases and J by 2 bases, with 5 bases between the two germline ends. Germline values: CDR1 SGHRS, CDR2 YFSETQ. The CDR3 is 13 residues long. The CDR3 is CASSLAGNYGYTF. CDR3 in DNA: TGCGCCAGCAGCTTGGCAGGGAACTATGGCTACACCTTC.

The chain's CDR3 is CASSLAGREPLHF. CDR3 coding DNA: TGTGCCAGCAGCTTAGCCGGGAGGGAGCCCCTCCACTTT. The chain couples TRBV7-6 to TRBJ1-6; D is unclear. Germline CDR1 SGHVS, CDR2 FNYEAQ. The CDR3 extends over 13 amino acids. V dropped 0 bases and J dropped 13 bases, with 10 bases sitting between them.

The chain combines TRBV30 with TRBJ1-6; 8 nucleotides line up with TRBD1. Trimming at V came to 1 base and at J to 7 bases, leaving 0 bases not matched to a gene. The CDR3 covers 13 residues. CDR1 GTSNPN and CDR2 SVGIG come from the germline V gene (reference sequence). The CDR3 DNA reads TGTGCCTGGAGTGGACAGGGGAATTCACCCCTCCACTTT. Translated: CAWSGQGNSPLHF.

The rearrangement links TRBV29-1 to TRBJ1-1; 9 bases are shared with TRBD1. From germline, CDR1 is SQVTM and CDR2 ANQGSEA. After removal of 5 bases from V and 5 bases from J, the junction contained 12 bases not matched to a gene. The CDR3 sequence is 15 residues long. CDR3 in DNA: TGCAGCGTTTACACAGGGGGCGGTTACGGGACTGAAGCTTTCTTT. This translates into CSVYTGGGYGTEAFF.